The rows below give T cell receptor beta chains drawn from one sample of a study of neoadjuvant nivolumab and ipilimumab in lung cancer. Generated by immunoSEQ multiplex PCR, the TCRdb table keeps only in-frame clones and is missing some. The sample carries about 23,000 clones, roughly 84% recorded once. This sample comprised peripheral blood, obtained before neoadjuvant nivolumab, alone or with ipilimumab. The receptors derive from an adult with non-small cell lung cancer. CDR3s include the opening cysteine and the closing phenylalanine or tryptophan. A D gene is named only where the DNA matches it firmly. Only some rows state a clone size, as once, few, many or a class for expanded clones.

j_call v_call d_call clone_size cdr3_aa cdr3_nt
TRBJ1-2 TRBV7-9 . . CASSLGGQLANYGYTF TGTGCCAGCAGCTTAGGTGGACAGCTGGCTAACTATGGCTACACCTTC
TRBJ2-3 TRBV18 TRBD1 . CASSPLRAGQGTDTQYF TGTGCCAGCTCCCCATTAAGAGCTGGACAGGGAACAGATACGCAGTATTTT
TRBJ1-1 TRBV19 TRBD1 . CASSTGDRGQSEAFF TGTGCCAGTAGTACGGGAGACAGGGGGCAGAGTGAAGCTTTCTTT
TRBJ2-7 TRBV9 TRBD2 . CASSVGTSGRYNEQYF TGTGCCAGCAGCGTGGGGACTAGCGGGAGATATAACGAGCAGTACTTC
TRBJ2-3 TRBV7-9 TRBD1 . CASSSGTVSTDTQYF TGTGCCAGCAGCTCCGGGACAGTTAGCACAGATACGCAGTATTTT
TRBJ2-3 TRBV11-1 . . CASTSGSRVGIDTQYF TGTGCCAGCACCTCCGGAAGCAGGGTTGGCATAGATACGCAGTATTTT
TRBJ1-4 TRBV15 . . CATSRVREKLFF TGTGCCACCAGCAGAGTTCGAGAAAAACTGTTTTTT
TRBJ2-7 TRBV7-8 TRBD2 . CASSMTSGPYEQYF TGTGCCAGCAGCATGACTAGCGGCCCCTACGAGCAGTACTTC
TRBJ1-2 TRBV5-1 . . CASNDQGSQGSGYTF TGCGCCAGCAACGATCAGGGATCGCAGGGGAGCGGCTACACCTTC
TRBJ2-5 TRBV5-1 TRBD2 . CASSRTGTSGETQYF TGCGCCAGCAGCAGGACCGGGACTAGCGGGGAGACCCAGTACTTC
TRBJ1-2 TRBV9 . once CASSAGATNYGYTF TGTGCCAGCAGTGCCGGGGCGACTAACTATGGCTACACCTTC
TRBJ2-7 TRBV4-2 . . CASSQVRQTYEQYF TGTGCCAGCAGCCAAGTGCGCCAGACCTACGAGCAGTACTTC
TRBJ2-7 TRBV5-1 . . CASSIRDGADEQYF TGCGCCAGCAGCATCCGGGACGGGGCCGACGAGCAGTACTTC
TRBJ2-7 TRBV18 TRBD2 . CASSQLAGEPLGQYF TGTGCCAGCTCACAACTAGCGGGAGAACCTTTAGGGCAGTACTTC